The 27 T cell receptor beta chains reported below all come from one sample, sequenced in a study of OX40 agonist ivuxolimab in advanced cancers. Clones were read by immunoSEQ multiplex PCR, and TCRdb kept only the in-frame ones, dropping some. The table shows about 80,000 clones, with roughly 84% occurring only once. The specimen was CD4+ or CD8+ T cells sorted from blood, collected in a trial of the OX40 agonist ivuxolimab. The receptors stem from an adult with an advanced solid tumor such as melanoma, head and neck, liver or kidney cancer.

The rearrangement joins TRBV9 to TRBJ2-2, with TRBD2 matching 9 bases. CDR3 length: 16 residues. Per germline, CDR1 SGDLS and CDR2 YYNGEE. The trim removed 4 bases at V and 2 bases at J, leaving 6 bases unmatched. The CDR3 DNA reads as TGTGCCAGCAGCCCGAGACTAGCGGCAAACACCGGGGAGCTGTTTTTT. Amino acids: CASSPRLAANTGELFF.

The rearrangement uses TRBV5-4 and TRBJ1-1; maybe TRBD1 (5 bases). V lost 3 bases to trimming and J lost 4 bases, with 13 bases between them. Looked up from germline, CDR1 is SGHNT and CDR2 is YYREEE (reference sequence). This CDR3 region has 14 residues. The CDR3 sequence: CASSSGGTITEAFF. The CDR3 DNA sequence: TGTGCCAGCAGCTCGGGGGGGACGATCACTGAAGCTTTCTTT.

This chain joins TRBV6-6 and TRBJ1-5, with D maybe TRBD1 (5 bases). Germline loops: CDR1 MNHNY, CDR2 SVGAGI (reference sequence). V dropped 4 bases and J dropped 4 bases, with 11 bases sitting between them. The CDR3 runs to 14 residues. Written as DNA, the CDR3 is TGTGCCAGCAGTTCACCGGGACCGAATCAGCCCCAGCATTTT. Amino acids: CASSSPGPNQPQHF.

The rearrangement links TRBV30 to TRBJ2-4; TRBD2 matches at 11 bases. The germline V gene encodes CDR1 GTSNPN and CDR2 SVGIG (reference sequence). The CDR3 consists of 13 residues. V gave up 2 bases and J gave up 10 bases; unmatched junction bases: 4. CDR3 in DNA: TGTGCCTGGAGTCCGGGACTAGCGGAAATTCAGTACTTC. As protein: CAWSPGLAEIQYF.

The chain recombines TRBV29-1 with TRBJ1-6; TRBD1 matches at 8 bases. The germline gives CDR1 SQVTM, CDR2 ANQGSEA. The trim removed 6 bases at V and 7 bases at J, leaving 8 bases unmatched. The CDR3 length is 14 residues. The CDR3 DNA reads TGCAGCGTCCGGACAGGGCTAGGGAATTCACCCCTCCACTTT. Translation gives CSVRTGLGNSPLHF.

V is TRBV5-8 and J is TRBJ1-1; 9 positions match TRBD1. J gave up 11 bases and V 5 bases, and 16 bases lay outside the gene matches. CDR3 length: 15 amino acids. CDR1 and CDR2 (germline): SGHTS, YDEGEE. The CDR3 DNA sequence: TGTGCCAGCAGATTTCCCGGTGGGACAGGGATTTCTGCTTTCTTT. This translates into CASRFPGGTGISAFF.

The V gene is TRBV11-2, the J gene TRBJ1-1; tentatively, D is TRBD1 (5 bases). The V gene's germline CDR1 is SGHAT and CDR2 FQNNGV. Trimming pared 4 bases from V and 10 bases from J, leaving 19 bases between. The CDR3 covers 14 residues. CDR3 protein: CASSSETGTHGAFF. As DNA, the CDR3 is TGTGCCAGCAGCTCCGAAACAGGAACTCATGGAGCTTTCTTT.

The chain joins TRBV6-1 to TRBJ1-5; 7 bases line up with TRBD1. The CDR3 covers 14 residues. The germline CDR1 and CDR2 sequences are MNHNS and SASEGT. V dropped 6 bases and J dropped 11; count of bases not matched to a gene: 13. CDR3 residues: CASSKRQGRMSQHF. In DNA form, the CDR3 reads TGTGCCAGCAGCAAACGACAGGGCCGGATGTCCCAGCATTTT.

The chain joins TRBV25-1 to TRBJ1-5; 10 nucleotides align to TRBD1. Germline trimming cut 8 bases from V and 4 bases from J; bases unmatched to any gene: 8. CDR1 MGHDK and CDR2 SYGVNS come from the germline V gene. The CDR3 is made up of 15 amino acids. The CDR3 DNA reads TGTGCCAGCGGGCCGGGACAGGGGTTTAATCAGCCCCAGCATTTT. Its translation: CASGPGQGFNQPQHF.

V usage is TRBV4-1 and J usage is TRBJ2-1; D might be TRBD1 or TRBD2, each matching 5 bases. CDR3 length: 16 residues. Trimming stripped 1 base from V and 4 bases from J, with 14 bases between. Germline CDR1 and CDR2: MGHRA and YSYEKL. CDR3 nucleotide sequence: TGCGCCAGCAGCCAAGGGGTCGAGCGGACATACAATGAGCAGTTCTTC. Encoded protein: CASSQGVERTYNEQFF.

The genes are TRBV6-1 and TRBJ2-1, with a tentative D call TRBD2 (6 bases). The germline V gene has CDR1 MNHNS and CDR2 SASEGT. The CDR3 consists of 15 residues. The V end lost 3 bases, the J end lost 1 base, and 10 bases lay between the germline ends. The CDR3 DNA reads TGTGCCAGCAGTGAGGGGGGACGGTCCTACAATGAGCAGTTCTTC. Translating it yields CASSEGGRSYNEQFF.

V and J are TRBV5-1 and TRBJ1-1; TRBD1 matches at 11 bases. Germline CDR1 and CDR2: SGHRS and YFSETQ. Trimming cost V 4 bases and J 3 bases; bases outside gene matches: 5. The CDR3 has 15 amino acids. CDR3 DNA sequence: TGCGCCAGCAGCCCTCGGACAGGGGGCCACACTGAAGCTTTCTTT. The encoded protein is CASSPRTGGHTEAFF.

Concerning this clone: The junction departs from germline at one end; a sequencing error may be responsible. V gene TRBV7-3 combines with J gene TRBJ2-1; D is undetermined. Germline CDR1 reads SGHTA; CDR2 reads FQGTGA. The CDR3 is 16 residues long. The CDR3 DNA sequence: TGTGCCAGCAGCTCGGACCCGACCCCCTCCCACAATGAGCAGTTCTTC. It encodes CASSSDPTPSHNEQFF.

As DNA, the CDR3 is TGCGCCAGCAGCTCCGGGGGAGCGGGGGTGTCGGAGACCCAGTACTTC. It yields the protein CASSSGGAGVSETQYF. The rearrangement links TRBV5-1 to TRBJ2-5; 8 bases are a match to TRBD2. Trimming removed 3 bases from V and 5 bases from J; junction bases left unmatched: 12. CDR1 SGHRS and CDR2 YFSETQ come from the germline V gene. This CDR3 comprises 16 residues.

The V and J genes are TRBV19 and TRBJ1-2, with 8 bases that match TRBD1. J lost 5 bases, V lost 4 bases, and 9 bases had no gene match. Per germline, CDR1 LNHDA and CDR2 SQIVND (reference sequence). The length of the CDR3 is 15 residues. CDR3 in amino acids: CASSTLKQGVYGYTF. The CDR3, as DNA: TGTGCCAGTAGTACCCTTAAACAGGGGGTGTATGGCTACACCTTC.

The CDR3 spells CASSRDRGETQYF. DNA for the CDR3: TGTGCCAGCAGTAGAGACAGGGGTGAGACCCAGTACTTC. This chain connects TRBV7-9 to TRBJ2-5, with 8 positions matching TRBD1. The CDR3 has 13 residues. The V gene's germline CDR1 is SEHNR and CDR2 FQNEAQ (reference sequence). V lost 6 bases to trimming and J lost 5 bases; unmatched junction nucleotides: 5.

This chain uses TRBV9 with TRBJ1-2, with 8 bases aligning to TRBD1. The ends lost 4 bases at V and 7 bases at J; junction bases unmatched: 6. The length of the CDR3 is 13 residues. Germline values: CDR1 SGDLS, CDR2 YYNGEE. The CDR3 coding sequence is TGTGCCAGCAGCATCGGACAGGGCGCTGGCTACACCTTC. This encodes CASSIGQGAGYTF.

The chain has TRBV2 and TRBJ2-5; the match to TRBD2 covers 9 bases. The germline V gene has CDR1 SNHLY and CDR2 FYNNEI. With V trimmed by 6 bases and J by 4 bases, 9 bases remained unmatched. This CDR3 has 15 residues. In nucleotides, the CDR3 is TGTGCCAGCAGCATCCCTCTAGCGGGACCAGAGACCCAGTACTTC. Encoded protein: CASSIPLAGPETQYF. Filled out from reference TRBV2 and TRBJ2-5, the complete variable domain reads EPEVTQTPSHQVTQMGQEVILRCVPISNHLYFYWYRQILGQKVEFLVSFYNNEISEKSEIFDDQFSVERPDGSNFTLKIRSTKLEDSAMYFCASSIPLAGPETQYFGPGTRLLVL.

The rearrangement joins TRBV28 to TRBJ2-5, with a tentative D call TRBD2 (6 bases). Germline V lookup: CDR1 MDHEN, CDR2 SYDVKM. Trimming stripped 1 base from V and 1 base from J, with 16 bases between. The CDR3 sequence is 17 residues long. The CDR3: CASSLSPGERSQETQYF. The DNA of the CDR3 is TGTGCCAGCAGTTTATCCCCGGGGGAACGATCCCAAGAGACCCAGTACTTC.

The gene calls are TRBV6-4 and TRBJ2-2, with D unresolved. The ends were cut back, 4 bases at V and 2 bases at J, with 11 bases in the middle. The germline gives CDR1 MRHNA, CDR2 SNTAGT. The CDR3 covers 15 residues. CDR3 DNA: TGTGCCAGCAGTGTATCGGGTCTCAACACCGGGGAGCTGTTTTTT. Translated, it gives CASSVSGLNTGELFF.

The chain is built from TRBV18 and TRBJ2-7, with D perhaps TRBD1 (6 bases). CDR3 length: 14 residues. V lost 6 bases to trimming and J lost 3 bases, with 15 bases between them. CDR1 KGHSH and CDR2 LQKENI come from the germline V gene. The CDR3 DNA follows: TGTGCCAGCTCTTCCCGAACGGACAGCTACGAGCAGTACGTC. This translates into CASSSRTDSYEQYV.

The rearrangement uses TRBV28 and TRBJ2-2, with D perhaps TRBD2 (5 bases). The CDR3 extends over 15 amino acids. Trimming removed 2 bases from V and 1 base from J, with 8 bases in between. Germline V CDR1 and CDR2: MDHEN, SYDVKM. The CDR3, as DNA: TGTGCCAGCAGTTTAATCCGGGGGAACACCGGGGAGCTGTTTTTT. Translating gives CASSLIRGNTGELFF.

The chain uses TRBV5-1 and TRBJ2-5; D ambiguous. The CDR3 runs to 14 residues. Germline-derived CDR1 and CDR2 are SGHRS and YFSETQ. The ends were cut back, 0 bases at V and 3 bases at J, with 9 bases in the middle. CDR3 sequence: CASSLGSTEETQYF. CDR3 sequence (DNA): TGCGCCAGCAGCTTGGGTTCTACCGAAGAGACCCAGTACTTC.

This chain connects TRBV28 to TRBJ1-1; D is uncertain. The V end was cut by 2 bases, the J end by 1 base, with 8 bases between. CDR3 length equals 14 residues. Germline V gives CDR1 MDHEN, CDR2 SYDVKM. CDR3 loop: CASSLISGNTEAFF. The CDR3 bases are TGTGCCAGCAGTTTAATCAGCGGGAACACTGAAGCTTTCTTT.

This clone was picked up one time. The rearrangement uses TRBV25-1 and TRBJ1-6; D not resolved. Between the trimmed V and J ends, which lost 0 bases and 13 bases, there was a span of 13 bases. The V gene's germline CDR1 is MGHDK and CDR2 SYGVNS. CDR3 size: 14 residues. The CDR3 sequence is CASSEYDSGFPLHF. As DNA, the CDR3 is TGTGCCAGCAGTGAATACGATAGCGGGTTTCCCCTCCACTTT.

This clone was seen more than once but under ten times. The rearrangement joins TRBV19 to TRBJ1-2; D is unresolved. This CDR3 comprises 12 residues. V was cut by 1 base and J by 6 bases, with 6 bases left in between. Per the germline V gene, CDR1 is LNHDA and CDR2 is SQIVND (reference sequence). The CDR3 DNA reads TGTGCCAGTAGTATAGGGATCAATGGCTACACCTTC. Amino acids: CASSIGINGYTF.

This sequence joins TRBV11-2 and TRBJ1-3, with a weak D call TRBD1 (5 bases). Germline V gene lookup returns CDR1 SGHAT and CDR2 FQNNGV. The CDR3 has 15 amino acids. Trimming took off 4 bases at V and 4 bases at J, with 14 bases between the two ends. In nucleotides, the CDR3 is TGTGCCAGCAGCTGGGACTCAAGGTCCGGAAACACCATATATTTT. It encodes CASSWDSRSGNTIYF. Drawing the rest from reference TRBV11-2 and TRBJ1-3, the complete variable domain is EAGVAQSPRYKIIEKRQSVAFWCNPISGHATLYWYQQILGQGPKLLIQFQNNGVVDDSQLPKDRFSAERLKGVDSTLKIQPAKLEDSAVYLCASSWDSRSGNTIYFGEGSWLTVV.